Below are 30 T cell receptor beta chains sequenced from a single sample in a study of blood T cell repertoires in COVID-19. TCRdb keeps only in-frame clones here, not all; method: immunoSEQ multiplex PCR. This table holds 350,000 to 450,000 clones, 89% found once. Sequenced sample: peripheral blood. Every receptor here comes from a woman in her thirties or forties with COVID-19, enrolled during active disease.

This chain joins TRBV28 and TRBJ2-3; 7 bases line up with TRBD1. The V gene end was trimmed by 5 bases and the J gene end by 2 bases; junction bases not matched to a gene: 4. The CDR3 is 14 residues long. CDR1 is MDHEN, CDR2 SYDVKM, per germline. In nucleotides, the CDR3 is TGTGCCAGCAGTCGGGACAGCTCCACAGATACGCAGTATTTT. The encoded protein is CASSRDSSTDTQYF.

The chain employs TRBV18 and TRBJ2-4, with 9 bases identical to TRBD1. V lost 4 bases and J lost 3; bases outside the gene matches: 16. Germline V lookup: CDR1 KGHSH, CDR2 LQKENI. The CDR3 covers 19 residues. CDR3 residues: CASSRSTGDRGLVKNIQYF. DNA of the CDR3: TGTGCCAGCTCACGCTCCACCGGTGACAGGGGGTTAGTCAAAAACATTCAGTACTTC.

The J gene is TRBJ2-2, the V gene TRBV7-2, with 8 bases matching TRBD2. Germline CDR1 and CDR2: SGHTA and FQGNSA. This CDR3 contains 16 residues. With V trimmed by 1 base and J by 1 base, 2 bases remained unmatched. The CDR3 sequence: CASSLEAGGNTGELFF. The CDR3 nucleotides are TGTGCCAGCAGCTTAGAGGCGGGGGGGAACACCGGGGAGCTGTTTTTT.

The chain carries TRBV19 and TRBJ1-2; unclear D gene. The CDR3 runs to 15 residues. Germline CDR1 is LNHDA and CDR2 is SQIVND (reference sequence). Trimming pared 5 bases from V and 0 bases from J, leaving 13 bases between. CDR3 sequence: CASSRGHRANYGYTF. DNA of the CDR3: TGTGCCAGTAGTCGAGGGCATAGAGCTAACTATGGCTACACCTTC.

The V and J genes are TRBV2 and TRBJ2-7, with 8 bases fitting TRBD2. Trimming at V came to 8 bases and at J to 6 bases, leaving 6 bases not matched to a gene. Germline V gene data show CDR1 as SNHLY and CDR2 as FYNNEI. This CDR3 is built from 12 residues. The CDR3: CASALGGAEQYF. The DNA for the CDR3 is TGTGCCAGCGCCCTCGGGGGGGCCGAGCAGTACTTC.

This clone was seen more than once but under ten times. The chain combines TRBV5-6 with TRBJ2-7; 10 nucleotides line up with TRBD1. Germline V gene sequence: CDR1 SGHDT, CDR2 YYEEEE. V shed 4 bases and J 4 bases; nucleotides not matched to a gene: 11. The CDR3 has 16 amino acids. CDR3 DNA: TGTGCCAGCAGCCCCGGGGGACAGGGGCGAAAGTACGAGCAGTACTTC. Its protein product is CASSPGGQGRKYEQYF.

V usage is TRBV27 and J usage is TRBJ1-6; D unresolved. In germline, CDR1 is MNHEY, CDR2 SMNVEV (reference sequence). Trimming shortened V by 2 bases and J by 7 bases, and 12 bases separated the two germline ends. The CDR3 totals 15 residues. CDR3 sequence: CASSLHATPNSPLHF. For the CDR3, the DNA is TGTGCCAGCAGTTTACACGCAACACCAAATTCACCCCTCCACTTT.

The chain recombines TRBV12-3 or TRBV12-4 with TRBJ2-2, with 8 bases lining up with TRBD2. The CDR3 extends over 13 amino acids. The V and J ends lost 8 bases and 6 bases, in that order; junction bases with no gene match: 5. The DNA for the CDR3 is TGTGCCAGCCAAAGCGGGGGCTCCGGGGAGCTGTTTTTT. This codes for CASQSGGSGELFF.

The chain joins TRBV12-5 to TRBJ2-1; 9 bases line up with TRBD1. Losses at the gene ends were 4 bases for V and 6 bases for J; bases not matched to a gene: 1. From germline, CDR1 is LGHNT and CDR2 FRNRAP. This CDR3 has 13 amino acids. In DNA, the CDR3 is TGTGCTAGTGGTTCGACAGGGGGCAATGAGCAGTTCTTC. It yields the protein CASGSTGGNEQFF.

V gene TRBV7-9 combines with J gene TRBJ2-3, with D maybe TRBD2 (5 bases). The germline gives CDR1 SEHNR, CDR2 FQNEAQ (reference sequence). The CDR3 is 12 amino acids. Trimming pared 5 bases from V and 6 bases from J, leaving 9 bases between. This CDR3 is CASSTGTDTQYF. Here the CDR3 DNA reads TGTGCCAGCAGCACGGGAACCGATACGCAGTATTTT.

The CDR3 DNA is TGTGCCAGCTCGGCGAGTGGGGGGGACACTGAAGCTTTCTTT. The encoded protein is CASSASGGDTEAFF. The chain couples TRBV18 to TRBJ1-1, with a weak D call TRBD1 (5 bases). V lost 6 bases, J lost 3 bases, and 14 bases lay in between. Germline V gene sequence: CDR1 KGHSH, CDR2 LQKENI. The CDR3 loop spans 14 amino acids.

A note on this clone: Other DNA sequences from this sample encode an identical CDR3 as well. CDR3 region: CASSYGGISGNTIYF. Written as DNA, the CDR3 is TGTGCCAGCAGTTACGGCGGGATCTCTGGAAACACCATATATTTT. The chain combines TRBV6-2 or TRBV6-3 with TRBJ1-3; D is unclear. Germline CDR1 is MNHEY and CDR2 is SVGEGT. Between the trimmed V and J ends, which lost 2 bases and 0 bases, there was a span of 8 bases. The CDR3 consists of 15 residues.

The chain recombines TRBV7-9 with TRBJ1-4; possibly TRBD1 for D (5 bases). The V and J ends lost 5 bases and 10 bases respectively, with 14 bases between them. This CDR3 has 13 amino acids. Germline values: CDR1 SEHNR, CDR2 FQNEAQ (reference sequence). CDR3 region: CASSPAGGGKLFF. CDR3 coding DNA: TGTGCCAGCAGCCCCGCCGGCGGGGGAAAACTGTTTTTT.

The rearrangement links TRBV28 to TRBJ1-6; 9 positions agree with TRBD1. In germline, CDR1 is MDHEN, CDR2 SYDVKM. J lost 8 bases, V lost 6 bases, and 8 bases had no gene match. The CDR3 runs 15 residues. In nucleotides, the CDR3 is TGTGCCAGCAGACTCCTACAGGGGGCGGATTCACCCCTCCACTTT. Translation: CASRLLQGADSPLHF.

CDR3: CASSLDETSGRDEQFF. The CDR3 nucleotides are TGTGCCAGCAGCTTAGATGAAACTAGCGGGAGGGATGAGCAGTTCTTC. The chain employs TRBV11-2 and TRBJ2-1; 13 bases match TRBD2. V was pared by 0 bases and J by 8 bases, with 4 bases of the junction left unmatched. The CDR3 consists of 16 residues. Germline V gene lookup returns CDR1 SGHAT and CDR2 FQNNGV.

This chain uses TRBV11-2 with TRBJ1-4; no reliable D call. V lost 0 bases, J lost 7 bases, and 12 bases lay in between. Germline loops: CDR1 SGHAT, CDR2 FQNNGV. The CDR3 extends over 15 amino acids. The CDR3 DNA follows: TGTGCCAGCAGCTTAGAATCGGGTCGGGTTGAAAAACTGTTTTTT. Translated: CASSLESGRVEKLFF.

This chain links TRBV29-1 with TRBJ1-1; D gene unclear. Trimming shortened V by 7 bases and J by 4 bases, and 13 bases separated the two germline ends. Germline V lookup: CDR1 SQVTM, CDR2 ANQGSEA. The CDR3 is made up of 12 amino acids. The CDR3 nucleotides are TGCAGCGCCCCAGGCCCGAGCACTGAAGCTTTCTTT. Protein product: CSAPGPSTEAFF.

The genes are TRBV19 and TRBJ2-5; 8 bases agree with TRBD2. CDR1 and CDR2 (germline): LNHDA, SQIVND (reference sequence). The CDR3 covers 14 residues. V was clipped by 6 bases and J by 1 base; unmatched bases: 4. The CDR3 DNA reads TGTGCCAGTAGAGCCGGGACTAGCCAAGAGACCCAGTACTTC. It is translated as CASRAGTSQETQYF.

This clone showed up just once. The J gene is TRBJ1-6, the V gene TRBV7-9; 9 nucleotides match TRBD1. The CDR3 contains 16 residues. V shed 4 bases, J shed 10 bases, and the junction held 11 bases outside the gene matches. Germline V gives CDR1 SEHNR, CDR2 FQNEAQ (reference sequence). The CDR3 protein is CASSSVPGQGRSPLHF. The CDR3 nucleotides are TGTGCCAGCAGCTCAGTCCCGGGACAGGGCAGGTCACCCCTCCACTTT. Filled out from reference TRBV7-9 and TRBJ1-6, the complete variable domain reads DTGVSQNPRHKITKRGQNVTFRCDPISEHNRLYWYRQTLGQGPEFLTYFQNEAQLEKSRLLSDRFSAERPKGSFSTLEIQRTEQGDSAMYLCASSSVPGQGRSPLHFGNGTRLTVT.

CDR3 sequence reads: CASSRDRNSNYGYTF. CDR3 coding DNA: TGCGCCAGCAGCCGAGACAGGAACTCTAACTATGGCTACACCTTC. This chain connects TRBV4-3 to TRBJ1-2, with D possibly matching TRBD1 (6 bases). V lost 4 bases, J lost 0 bases, and 12 bases lay in between. Per germline, CDR1 LGHNA and CDR2 YSLEER. CDR3 length equals 15 residues.

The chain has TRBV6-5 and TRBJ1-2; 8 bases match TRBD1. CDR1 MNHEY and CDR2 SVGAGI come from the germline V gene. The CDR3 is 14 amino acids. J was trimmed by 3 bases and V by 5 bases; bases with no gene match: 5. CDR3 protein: CASSRTGRDYGYTF. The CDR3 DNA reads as TGTGCCAGCAGTCGGACAGGGAGGGACTATGGCTACACCTTC.

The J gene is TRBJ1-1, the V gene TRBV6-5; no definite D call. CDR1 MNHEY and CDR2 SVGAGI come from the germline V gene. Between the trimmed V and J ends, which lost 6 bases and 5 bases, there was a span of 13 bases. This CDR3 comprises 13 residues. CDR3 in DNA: TGTGCCAGCAGCGCGGGAGGTTGGACTGAAGCTTTCTTT. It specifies CASSAGGWTEAFF.

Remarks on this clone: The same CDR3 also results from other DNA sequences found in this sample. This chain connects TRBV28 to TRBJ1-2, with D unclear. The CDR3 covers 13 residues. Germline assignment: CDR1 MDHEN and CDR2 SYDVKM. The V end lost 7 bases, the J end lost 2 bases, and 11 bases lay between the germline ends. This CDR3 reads CASTSGVNYGYTF. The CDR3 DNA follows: TGTGCCAGCACCTCCGGGGTAAACTATGGCTACACCTTC.

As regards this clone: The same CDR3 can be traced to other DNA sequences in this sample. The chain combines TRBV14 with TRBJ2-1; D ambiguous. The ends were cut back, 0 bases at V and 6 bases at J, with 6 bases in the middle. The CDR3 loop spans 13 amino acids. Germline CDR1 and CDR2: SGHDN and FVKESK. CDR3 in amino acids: CASSQDRGNEQFF. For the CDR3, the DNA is TGTGCCAGCAGCCAAGATCGAGGCAATGAGCAGTTCTTC.

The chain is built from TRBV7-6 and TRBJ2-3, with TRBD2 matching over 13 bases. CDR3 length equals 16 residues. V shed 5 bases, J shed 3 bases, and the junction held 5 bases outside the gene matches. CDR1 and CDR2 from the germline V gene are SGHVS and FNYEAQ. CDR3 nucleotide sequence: TGTGCCAGCAGCACTAGACTAGCGGGAGGTACAGATACGCAGTATTTT. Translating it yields CASSTRLAGGTDTQYF. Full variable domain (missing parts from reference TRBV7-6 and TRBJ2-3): GAGVSQSPRYKVTKRGQDVALRCDPISGHVSLYWYRQALGQGPEFLTYFNYEAQQDKSGLPNDRFSAERPEGSISTLTIQRTEQRDSAMYRCASSTRLAGGTDTQYFGPGTRLTVL.

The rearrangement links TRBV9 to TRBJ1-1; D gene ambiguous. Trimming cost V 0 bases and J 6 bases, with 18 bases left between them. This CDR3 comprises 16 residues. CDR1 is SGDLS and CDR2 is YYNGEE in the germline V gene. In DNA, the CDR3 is TGTGCCAGCAGCGTAGACCTCCGAGGAGCGGGCGCTGAAGCTTTCTTT. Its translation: CASSVDLRGAGAEAFF.

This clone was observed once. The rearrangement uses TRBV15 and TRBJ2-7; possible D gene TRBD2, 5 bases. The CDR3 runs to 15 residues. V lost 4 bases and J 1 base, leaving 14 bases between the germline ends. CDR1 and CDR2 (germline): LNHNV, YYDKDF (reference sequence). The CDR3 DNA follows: TGTGCCACCAGCAAGGAAGCGGTCGGGTCCTACGAGCAGTACTTC. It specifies CATSKEAVGSYEQYF.

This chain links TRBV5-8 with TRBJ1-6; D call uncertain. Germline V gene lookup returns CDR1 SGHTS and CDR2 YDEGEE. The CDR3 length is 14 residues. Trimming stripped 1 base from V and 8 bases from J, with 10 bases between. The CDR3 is CASSLLAEYSPLHF. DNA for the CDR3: TGTGCCAGCAGCTTGTTGGCGGAATATTCACCCCTCCACTTT.

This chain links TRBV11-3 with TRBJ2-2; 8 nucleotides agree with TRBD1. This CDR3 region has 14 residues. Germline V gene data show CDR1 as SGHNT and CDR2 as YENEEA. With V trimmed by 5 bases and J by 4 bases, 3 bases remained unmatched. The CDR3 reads CASSDRGATGELFF. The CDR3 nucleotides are TGTGCCAGCAGCGACAGGGGCGCCACCGGGGAGCTGTTTTTT.

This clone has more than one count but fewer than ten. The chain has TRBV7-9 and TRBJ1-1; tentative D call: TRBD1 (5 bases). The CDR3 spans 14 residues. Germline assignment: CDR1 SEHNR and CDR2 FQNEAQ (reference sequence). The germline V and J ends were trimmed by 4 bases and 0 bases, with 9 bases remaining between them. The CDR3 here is CASSYRGLNTEAFF. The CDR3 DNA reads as TGTGCCAGCAGCTACCGGGGGTTGAACACTGAAGCTTTCTTT.